The T cell receptor beta chain described here comes from a study of control samples from healthy donors and cancer patients. Repertoires were generated with immunoSEQ multiplex PCR, while TCRdb's copy carries only in-frame clones and drops some. The table has some 410,000 clones, around nine tenths seen once. This clone was seen a single time. This clonotype originated in a man aged 35 to 55 with head and neck cancer. The sequenced sample consisted of PBMCs.

Here the CDR3 DNA reads TGTGCCAGCAGTTTACCTTCGCTCCATCAGCCCCAGCATTTT. Protein product: CASSLPSLHQPQHF. The rearrangement links TRBV28 to TRBJ1-5; the D is unclear. The CDR3 covers 14 residues. In germline, CDR1 is MDHEN, CDR2 SYDVKM. V was clipped by 2 bases and J by 5 bases, with 10 bases between them.